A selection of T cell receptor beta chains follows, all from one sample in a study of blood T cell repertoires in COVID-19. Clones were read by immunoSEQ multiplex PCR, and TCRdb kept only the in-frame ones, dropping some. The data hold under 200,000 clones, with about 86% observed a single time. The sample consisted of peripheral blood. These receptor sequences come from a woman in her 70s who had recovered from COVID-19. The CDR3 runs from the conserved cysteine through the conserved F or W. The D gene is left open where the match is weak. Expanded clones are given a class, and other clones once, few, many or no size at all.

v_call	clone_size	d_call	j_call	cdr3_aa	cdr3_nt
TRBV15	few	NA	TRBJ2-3	CATSRDQDTQYF	TGTGCCACCAGCAGAGATCAGGATACGCAGTATTTT
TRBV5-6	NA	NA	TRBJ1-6	CASSRQDRGSPLHF	TGTGCCAGCAGCCGACAGGATAGGGGTTCACCCCTCCACTTT
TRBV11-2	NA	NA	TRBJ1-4	CASSPLGHSTNEKLFF	TGTGCCAGCAGCCCCCTCGGACATTCAACTAATGAAAAACTGTTTTTT
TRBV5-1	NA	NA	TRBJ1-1	CASSLWGVENTEAFF	TGCGCCAGCAGCTTGTGGGGGGTAGAGAACACTGAAGCTTTCTTT
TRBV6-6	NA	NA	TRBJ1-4	CASSRQIPTNEKLFF	TGTGCCAGCAGCCGACAGATTCCAACTAATGAAAAACTGTTTTTT
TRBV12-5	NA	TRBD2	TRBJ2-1	CASGLLATSYNEQFF	TGTGCTAGTGGTTTACTAGCGACATCCTACAATGAGCAGTTCTTC
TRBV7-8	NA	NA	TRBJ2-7	CASSLRHGTLYEQYF	TGTGCCAGCAGCTTACGCCACGGGACTCTCTACGAGCAGTACTTC
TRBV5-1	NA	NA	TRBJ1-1	CASSPGGGEDTEAFF	TGCGCCAGCAGCCCGGGGGGTGGGGAAGACACTGAAGCTTTCTTT
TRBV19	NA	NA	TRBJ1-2	CASSEAWRGGYTF	TGTGCCAGTAGTGAGGCCTGGCGGGGTGGCTACACCTTC
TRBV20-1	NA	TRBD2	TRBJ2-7	CSASPFSGGVSYEQYF	TGCAGTGCTAGTCCCTTTAGCGGGGGGGTCTCCTACGAGCAGTACTTC
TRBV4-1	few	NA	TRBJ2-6	CASSQNLRGWGGANVLTF	TGCGCCAGCAGCCAAAACTTGAGGGGGTGGGGTGGGGCCAACGTCCTGACTTTC
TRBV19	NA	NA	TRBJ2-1	CASTPRWSSYNEQFF	TGTGCCAGTACCCCCCGGTGGAGCTCCTACAATGAGCAGTTCTTC
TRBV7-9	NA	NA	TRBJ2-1	CASSSTGTANEQFF	TGTGCCAGCAGCTCTACCGGGACTGCGAATGAGCAGTTCTTC
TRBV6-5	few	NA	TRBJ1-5	CASRENSNQPQHF	TGTGCCAGCAGGGAGAATAGCAATCAGCCCCAGCATTTT